Listed here are 23 T cell receptor beta chains from one sample, sequenced in a study of CD8 T cells in ankylosing spondylitis. TCRdb recomputed calls from the 5' RACE reads with MiXCR, one row per CDR3 protein. The table has 150,000 to 200,000 distinct CDR3 sequences, 15% to 20% seen once. Sequenced input: blood, either unsorted or a sorted T cell fraction (not recorded which). The source of these receptors is a male donor under 35 with ankylosing spondylitis or in good health (not recorded which).

A single count supports this clonotype. The chain is built from TRBV29-1 and TRBJ2-7; D may be TRBD2 (7 bases). In germline, CDR1 is SQVTM, CDR2 ANQGSEA. V was pared by 5 bases and J by 6 bases, with 17 bases between. CDR3 length: 13 residues. This chain's CDR3 is CSVLIGGGFEQYF. The CDR3 DNA sequence: TGCAGCGTTCTTATAGGGGGGGGGTTCGAGCAGTACTTC.

Many counts were recorded for this clonotype. CDR3 nucleotides: TGTGCCAGCAGCGTAGCTACAGAGGGTGAAGCTTTCTTT. It yields the protein CASSVATEGEAFF. The V gene is TRBV9, the J gene TRBJ1-1; D is unresolved. The V end was cut by 0 bases, the J end by 7 bases, with 10 bases between. Per the germline V gene, CDR1 is SGDLS and CDR2 is YYNGEE. This CDR3 spans 13 amino acids.

Many counts were recorded for this clonotype. The gene calls are TRBV3-1 and TRBJ2-1; the D gene is possibly TRBD1 (6 bases). This CDR3 region has 12 residues. Germline V gene data show CDR1 as LGHDT and CDR2 as YNNKEL (reference sequence). V lost 4 bases and J 6 bases, leaving 7 bases between the germline ends. In DNA, the CDR3 is TGTGCCAGCAGCCCGACAGGCAATGAGCAGTTCTTC. Its translation is CASSPTGNEQFF.

This clonotype was observed at least ten times. V gene TRBV20-1 combines with J gene TRBJ1-4, with D hard to call. This CDR3 region has 15 residues. The germline gives CDR1 DFQATT, CDR2 SNEGSKA (reference sequence). V shed 3 bases and J shed 2 bases, with 13 bases lying between them. CDR3 protein: CSARIHRGTNEKLFF. The CDR3 region has the DNA TGCAGTGCTAGGATTCACCGAGGGACTAATGAAAAACTGTTTTTT.

This clonotype was recorded at least ten times. The chain uses TRBV6-1 and TRBJ1-5; a possible D gene is TRBD1 (5 bases). The V gene lost 2 bases and the J gene lost 5 bases, with 10 bases spanning the gap. The germline CDR1 and CDR2 sequences are MNHNS and SASEGT. The CDR3 has 14 amino acids. The chain's CDR3 is CASSEQGRDQPQHF. The CDR3 nucleotides are TGTGCCAGCAGTGAACAGGGTCGCGATCAGCCCCAGCATTTT.

This clonotype appeared many times. The CDR3: CSVEVESRETQYF. Here the CDR3 DNA reads TGCAGCGTTGAAGTTGAGAGCAGGGAGACCCAGTACTTC. The chain links TRBV29-1 to TRBJ2-5; D not resolved. Per germline, CDR1 SQVTM and CDR2 ANQGSEA. Trimming removed 1 base from V and 5 bases from J, with 11 bases in between. The CDR3 length is 13 residues. The whole variable domain, remainder taken from reference TRBV29-1 and TRBJ2-5, is SAVISQKPSRDICQRGTSLTIQCQVDSQVTMMFWYRQQPGQSLTLIATANQGSEATYESGFVIDKFPISRPNLTFSTLTVSNMSPEDSSIYLCSVEVESRETQYFGPGTRLLVL.

This clonotype occurred a few times. The chain employs TRBV10-2 and TRBJ1-5; 7 nucleotides align to TRBD1. Trimming removed 6 bases from V and 7 bases from J; junction bases left unmatched: 9. Germline loops: CDR1 WSHSY, CDR2 SAAADI. The CDR3 is 14 residues long. CDR3 loop: CASRSTGHTQPQHF. CDR3 sequence (DNA): TGCGCCAGCAGATCGACAGGGCACACGCAGCCCCAGCATTTT.

This clonotype was found many times. This chain uses TRBV10-3 with TRBJ2-7; 7 nucleotides line up with TRBD1. V dropped 5 bases and J dropped 1; count of bases not matched to a gene: 5. The CDR3 spans 14 residues. CDR1 and CDR2 from the germline V gene are ENHRY and SYGVKD. This CDR3 reads CAISTGQLSYEQYF. In nucleotides, the CDR3 is TGTGCCATCAGTACGGGACAGCTTTCCTACGAGCAGTACTTC.

In this sample, this clonotype turned up many times. The chain is built from TRBV6-9 and TRBJ2-4; D remains ambiguous. The CDR3 totals 11 residues. Trimming shortened V by 0 bases and J by 15 bases, and 9 bases separated the two germline ends. Germline V gene data show CDR1 as MNHGY and CDR2 as SVAAGI. As DNA, the CDR3 is TGTGCCAGCAGTTATTCCCCAAAACGGTACTTC. Protein product: CASSYSPKRYF.

This clonotype was detected many times. The chain links TRBV20-1 to TRBJ1-1, with D hard to call. The CDR3 consists of 14 residues. CDR1 and CDR2 (germline): DFQATT, SNEGSKA (reference sequence). Trimming cost V 2 bases and J 1 base, with 11 bases left between them. For the CDR3, the DNA is TGCAGTGCTAGAAGATCCGATACGAACACTGAAGCTTTCTTT. It yields the protein CSARRSDTNTEAFF.

This clonotype was seen many times. The chain links TRBV4-1 to TRBJ2-2, with 9 bases aligning to TRBD2. The CDR3 is made up of 15 amino acids. In germline, CDR1 is MGHRA, CDR2 YSYEKL. J lost 5 bases, V lost 9 bases, and 10 bases had no gene match. CDR3 in amino acids: CASTIAGEGTGELFF. CDR3 sequence (DNA): TGCGCCAGTACTATAGCGGGAGAGGGGACCGGGGAGCTGTTTTTT.

Ten or more counts support this clonotype. V and J are TRBV12-3 or TRBV12-4 and TRBJ2-3; 7 nucleotides line up with TRBD1. The CDR3 is 15 amino acids. V trimming: 7 bases; J trimming: 1 base; junction bases outside the gene matches: 8. DNA of the CDR3: TGTGCCAGCACCCTACTCCAGGGGGGCACAGATACGCAGTATTTT. The encoded protein is CASTLLQGGTDTQYF.

This clonotype was seen at least ten times. The rearrangement joins TRBV6-1 to TRBJ1-4; the D gene is possibly TRBD1 (5 bases). This CDR3 is built from 14 residues. Trimming stripped 2 bases from V and 11 bases from J, with 15 bases between. Germline V gene sequence: CDR1 MNHNS, CDR2 SASEGT. In nucleotides, the CDR3 is TGTGCCAGCAGTGAAATCGGGGCGTCTCGGAAACTGTTTTTT. Translated: CASSEIGASRKLFF.

Ten or more counts support this clonotype. The chain has TRBV11-2 and TRBJ2-7; 7 nucleotides align to TRBD1. The J segment lost 6 bases and the V segment lost 0 bases, leaving 14 bases of the junction unmatched. The length of the CDR3 is 17 residues. The germline V gene encodes CDR1 SGHAT and CDR2 FQNNGV. CDR3 DNA: TGTGCCAGCAGCTTAGAGGGACAGCTGATCGGAGTGGGCGAGCAGTACTTC. Translating it yields CASSLEGQLIGVGEQYF. The full variable domain, with the rest looked up from reference TRBV11-2 and TRBJ2-7, is EAGVAQSPRYKIIEKRQSVAFWCNPISGHATLYWYQQILGQGPKLLIQFQNNGVVDDSQLPKDRFSAERLKGVDSTLKIQPAKLEDSAVYLCASSLEGQLIGVGEQYFGPGTRLTVT.

This clonotype was counted ten times or more. The gene calls are TRBV11-3 and TRBJ2-1; the D gene could be TRBD1 or TRBD2 (12 bases each). CDR1 is SGHNT and CDR2 is YENEEA in the germline V gene. Between the trimmed V and J ends, which lost 5 bases and 9 bases, there was a span of 41 bases. The CDR3 sequence is 22 residues long. The chain's CDR3 is CASSQPGQGALAASGRAGEQFF. In DNA form, the CDR3 reads TGTGCCAGCAGCCAACCGGGACAGGGGGCTTTGGCGGCTAGCGGGAGGGCCGGTGAGCAGTTCTTC.

This clonotype was seen ten or more times. The chain carries TRBV5-6 and TRBJ1-2; 7 bases map to TRBD1. This CDR3 is 15 amino acids long. From germline, CDR1 is SGHDT and CDR2 YYEEEE. Trimming removed 1 base from V and 5 bases from J; junction bases left unmatched: 8. The DNA for the CDR3 is TGTGCCAGCAGCTTGAGGGGGCTAGTTAATTATGGCTACACCTTC. Its protein is CASSLRGLVNYGYTF.

In its sample, this clonotype was seen many times. V is TRBV5-1 and J is TRBJ1-1, with TRBD1 matching 8 bases. CDR3 size: 14 residues. With 4 bases clipped from V and 10 bases from J, the junction kept 12 bases outside the gene matches. Germline CDR1 SGHRS, CDR2 YFSETQ. Written as DNA, the CDR3 is TGCGCCAGCAGCGCTTCAGGACAGGGAAGTTTAGCTTTCTTT. It encodes CASSASGQGSLAFF.

This clonotype has a count of ten or more. The rearrangement uses TRBV3-1 and TRBJ1-5, with D perhaps TRBD1 (5 bases). Trimming left V 4 bases short and J 4 bases short, with 8 bases between. Germline CDR1 LGHDT, CDR2 YNNKEL (reference sequence). The CDR3 consists of 13 residues. The CDR3 bases are TGTGCCAGCAGCCGGGGGAGGAATCAGCCCCAGCATTTT. Translating gives CASSRGRNQPQHF.

This clonotype was detected many times. The chain has TRBV10-3 and TRBJ2-5; D not certain. CDR1 and CDR2 (germline): ENHRY, SYGVKD. The CDR3 has 12 amino acids. Trimming removed 11 bases from V and 0 bases from J, with 10 bases in between. As DNA, the CDR3 is TGTGCCGTCGGCGACCACCAAGAGACCCAGTACTTC. Translating it yields CAVGDHQETQYF.

In its sample, this clonotype was seen many times. The chain recombines TRBV7-6 with TRBJ2-5, with unresolved D. The CDR3 has 14 residues. Trimming stripped 5 bases from V and 5 bases from J, with 15 bases between. The germline gives CDR1 SGHVS, CDR2 FNYEAQ. The CDR3 sequence is CASSKTPAWETQYF. The CDR3 DNA is TGTGCCAGCAGCAAAACCCCGGCCTGGGAGACCCAGTACTTC.

In its sample, this clonotype was seen many times. The genes are TRBV10-3 and TRBJ2-7; the D gene is possibly TRBD2 (6 bases). The V end was cut by 2 bases, the J end by 6 bases, with 11 bases between. Germline CDR1 ENHRY, CDR2 SYGVKD. This CDR3 has 13 residues. This CDR3 reads CAISERLGVEQYF. The CDR3 nucleotides read TGTGCCATCAGTGAGAGACTAGGGGTCGAGCAGTACTTC.

This clonotype is judged medium-sized (0.01 to 0.1%). This chain links TRBV7-9 with TRBJ2-7, with D tentatively TRBD2 (6 bases). The CDR3 is 14 residues long. V was pared by 5 bases and J by 2 bases, with 13 bases between. The germline CDR1 and CDR2 sequences are SEHNR and FQNEAQ (reference sequence). The CDR3 nucleotides are TGTGCCAGCAGCGGTGAGCGGGCCCCCTACGAGCAGTACGTC. Amino acid sequence: CASSGERAPYEQYV.

The chain joins TRBV29-1 to TRBJ2-6; unclear D gene. CDR1 is SQVTM and CDR2 is ANQGSEA in the germline V gene. The CDR3 length is 12 residues. V lost 7 bases and J 2 bases, leaving 6 bases between the germline ends. DNA for the CDR3: TGCAGCGCCACTGCTGGGGCCAACGTCCTGACTTTC. The encoded protein is CSATAGANVLTF. Full variable domain (remainder filled in from reference TRBV29-1 and TRBJ2-6): SAVISQKPSRDICQRGTSLTIQCQVDSQVTMMFWYRQQPGQSLTLIATANQGSEATYESGFVIDKFPISRPNLTFSTLTVSNMSPEDSSIYLCSATAGANVLTFGAGSRLTVL.